This T cell receptor (beta chain) was identified in a study of T cells in pancreatic ductal adenocarcinoma. Overall study results and limits: Results skew toward the minority of patients with early-stage disease. Tumors hold more CD45RO+ effector T cells, which may bias toward lower diversity. Blood had more productive templates and around 8-fold more unique clonotypes than tumor. Blood clonality (about 0.065) did not differ significantly from tumor (roughly 0.11).

Generated by immunoSEQ multiplex PCR, the TCRdb table keeps only in-frame clones and is missing some. Of approximately 5,100 clones listed, approximately 80% are singletons. Worth noting for this clone: Its antigen is currently unknown. The identical CDR3 is also encoded by other nucleotide sequences in the sample.

Selected pancreatic ductal adenocarcinoma patients had undergone surgery without neoadjuvant therapy. The sequenced sample consisted of pancreatic tumor tissue. The sequence came from a human donor with pancreatic ductal adenocarcinoma. The donor label of this sample is uncertain.

CDR3 nucleotides: TGCAGCGTAGCCGGGACAGGGGGCGCCGGGCGGAACACTGAAGCTTTCTTT. This gives the protein CSVAGTGGAGRNTEAFF. The rearrangement joins TRBV29-1 to TRBJ1-1; TRBD1 matches at 12 bases. CDR3 length: 17 residues. CDR1 and CDR2 (germline): SQVTM, ANQGSEA. V shed 6 bases and J 1 base; nucleotides not matched to a gene: 12.